A selection of T cell receptor beta chains follows, all from one sample in a study of shared clonotypes between healthy human individuals. Profiled with immunoSEQ multiplex PCR; TCRdb holds only in-frame clones, not every one. Among more than 500,000 clones listed, roughly 95% were seen once. The source material was naive CD4+ T cells sorted from blood. The receptors originated from a woman in her 30s in good health. CDR3s include the opening cysteine and the closing phenylalanine or tryptophan.

>TRBJ1-1|TRBV7-2
CASSAQGHTEAFF
>TRBJ2-3|TRBV6-4
CASSELAGGSATQYF
>TRBJ2-1|TRBV2
CASSEGGLELYNEQFF
>TRBJ2-1|TRBV28
CASSLGGSEQFF
>TRBJ2-1|TRBV27
CASSTSGRVLYNEQFF
>TRBJ1-3|TRBV28
CASRTGGAETGNTIYF
>TRBJ1-2|TRBV11-2
CASSLNQGAGGYTF
>TRBJ2-7|TRBV20-1
CSAGTSYEQYF
>TRBJ1-1|TRBV28
CASIEAGANTEAFF
>TRBJ2-3|TRBV4-1
CASSHTMGKGTDTQYF
>TRBJ2-7|TRBV18
CASSPGLAGAYEQYF
>TRBJ2-7|TRBV11-2
CASSPSYEQYF
>TRBJ2-7|TRBV5-1
CASSLIFGAYEQYF
>TRBJ2-1|TRBV28
CASSLSQGYDEQFF
>TRBJ2-2|TRBV7-2
CASSPRTSGGNTGELFF
>TRBJ1-1|TRBV5-6
CASGVTQGEAFF
>TRBJ2-1|TRBV4-1
CASSQGISGRATHEQFF
>TRBJ2-7|TRBV10-3
CAISESELTTGTYEQYF
>TRBJ2-7|TRBV9
CASSPSSAGIYEQYF
>TRBJ2-2|TRBV28
CASRDLAGGPGTGELFF